The clone carrying this T cell receptor beta chain turned up a few times. Its target is unknown. The data derive from a study of beta chain features in type 1 diabetes. For the study at large: Examination covered roughly 100,000,000 sorted cells spanning all samples.

The CDR3 is 17 residues long. With 1 base clipped from V and 2 bases from J, the junction kept 5 bases outside the gene matches. CDR1 is SGHNT and CDR2 is YYREEE in the germline V gene (reference sequence). cDNA synthesis used the whole RNA isolate, giving expressed TCRB sequences. TCRdb keeps only in-frame clones here, not all; method: immunoSEQ multiplex PCR. The sample has 300,000 to 350,000 clones; 13% are singletons. Whole-study findings and limits: Over-representation of high TCR-expressing cells was a possible consequence of cDNA sequencing. Type 1 diabetes patients had moderately but significantly shorter TCRB CDR3s in all four CD4+ subsets.

The J gene is TRBJ2-1, the V gene TRBV5-4, with 11 bases that match TRBD2. This clonotype was obtained from a woman aged 18-30 years with type 1 diabetes. The sequenced sample consisted of naive CD4+ T cells from blood. The CDR3 here is CASSLPETSGTYNEQFF. In nucleotides, the CDR3 is TGTGCCAGCAGCTTGCCCGAGACTAGCGGGACCTACAATGAGCAGTTCTTC.